This T cell receptor beta chain emerged from a study of Ad26.COV2.S vaccination and SARS-CoV-2 variants. Looking at the study overall: Enrollment placed the donor in the COV1001 Ad26.COV2.S trial arm. The study's findings and limits: Relative to placebo recipients, vaccine recipients exhibited elevated spike-specific TCR breadth.

The assay was immunoSEQ multiplex PCR, and TCRdb's table has in-frame clones only and misses some. Counted here are about 320,000 clones, over 80% occurring once; the ten biggest clones make up 2.1%. Germline CDR1 SGHDT, CDR2 YYEEEE. The CDR3 totals 13 residues. V gave up 4 bases and J gave up 3 bases, with 11 bases separating them. This clone has more than one count but fewer than ten. Antigen unknown. This sample's treatment: 15 to 20 received Ad26.COV2.S at low or high dose, single or two shots; about 5 received placebo; per-sample allocation not given. Specimen acquisition occurred on day 63 following the initial vaccine or placebo injection. The vaccine delivered Wuhan-strain SARS-CoV-2 spike through an Ad26 vector.

The sequence was obtained from a person aged 18-60 years who received the Ad26.COV2.S COVID-19 vaccine or a placebo. Sequencing was performed on peripheral blood, taken in a trial of Ad26.COV2.S vaccine versus placebo. The chain is built from TRBV5-6 and TRBJ2-7; unclear D gene. Written as DNA, the CDR3 is TGTGCCAGCAGCGCCGGTGGCTACTACGAGCAGTACTTC. Translating gives CASSAGGYYEQYF.